Presented here are 29 T cell receptor beta chains from one specimen sequenced in a study of shared clonotypes between healthy human individuals (dated by TCRdb to 2019 to 2021). The library was generated by the immunoSEQ multiplex PCR assay. In its TCRdb copy, this immuneACCESS table keeps in-frame sequences only and misses some clones. Where compared with another copy, unresolved V genes explain less than half of these, and the others have no known cause. Counted in this sample were over a million clones; roughly 80% of them appeared once. The top ten hold about 1.5% of the sample. Material for sequencing was memory CD4+ T cells sorted from blood. The cell subset or site tag for this specimen amounts to: CD45RA-negative fraction. The receptors here all came from a man younger than 35 in good health.

The chain joins TRBV5-5 to TRBJ2-1; no reliable D call. The V gene's germline CDR1 is SGHKS and CDR2 YYEKEE (reference sequence). The length of the CDR3 is 11 residues. V lost 0 bases and J lost 8, with 3 bases in between. The CDR3 spells CASSLGYEQFF. The DNA of the CDR3 is TGTGCCAGCAGCTTGGGCTATGAGCAGTTCTTC.

The chain carries TRBV2 and TRBJ2-3; TRBD2 might be the D (7 bases). Trimming stripped 3 bases from V and 0 bases from J, with 10 bases between. CDR1 SNHLY and CDR2 FYNNEI come from the germline V gene. CDR3 length: 15 amino acids. The CDR3 reads CASSDGGGSTDTQYF. The CDR3 DNA reads as TGTGCCAGCAGTGATGGCGGGGGCAGCACAGATACGCAGTATTTT.

This chain links TRBV7-8 with TRBJ1-2, with D perhaps TRBD1 (6 bases). Per the germline V gene, CDR1 is SGHVS and CDR2 is FQNEAQ. V was trimmed by 3 bases and J by 4 bases, leaving 9 bases between them. The CDR3 spans 13 residues. CDR3 nucleotides: TGTGCCAGCAGCTTGAACAGGGCCTATGGCTACACCTTC. This codes for CASSLNRAYGYTF.

The count of this clone is one. The chain employs TRBV4-1 and TRBJ2-4; 7 nucleotides agree with TRBD1. V was clipped by 0 bases and J by 1 base; unmatched bases: 12. Germline CDR1 reads MGHRA; CDR2 reads YSYEKL. The CDR3 is 19 amino acids. The CDR3, as DNA: TGCGCCAGCAGCCAAGAGGCAGGGGGTCTTGGGGTGGCCAAAAACATTCAGTACTTC. This translates into CASSQEAGGLGVAKNIQYF.

This chain connects TRBV5-5 to TRBJ2-1; no firm D call. The CDR3 sequence is 12 residues long. Trimming pared 0 bases from V and 10 bases from J, leaving 8 bases between. In germline, CDR1 is SGHKS, CDR2 YYEKEE (reference sequence). DNA of the CDR3: TGTGCCAGCAGCTTGGTCCCCACAGAGCAGTTCTTC. Protein sequence: CASSLVPTEQFF.

This clone was picked up one time. The chain recombines TRBV5-1 with TRBJ1-5; 7 nucleotides align to TRBD1. Trimming cost V 4 bases and J 4 bases; bases outside gene matches: 5. The CDR3 sequence is 14 residues long. Per the germline V gene, CDR1 is SGHRS and CDR2 is YFSETQ. The CDR3 is CASSITGDNQPQHF. CDR3 bases: TGCGCCAGCAGCATAACAGGGGATAATCAGCCCCAGCATTTT.

This clone is termed medium-sized (0.01 to 0.1%). V gene TRBV19 combines with J gene TRBJ1-2; TRBD1 matches 7 bases. The germline V gene encodes CDR1 LNHDA and CDR2 SQIVND (reference sequence). The CDR3 is 15 amino acids. J lost 7 bases, V lost 4 bases, and 12 bases had no gene match. This CDR3 is CASSTTGYGGTGYTF. The CDR3 region has the DNA TGTGCCAGTAGTACGACAGGGTACGGGGGTACTGGCTACACCTTC.

DNA of the CDR3: TGTGCCATCAGCCCCAGGGAGGGTGCGTATGGCTACACCTTC. Amino acids: CAISPREGAYGYTF. This chain connects TRBV10-3 to TRBJ1-2; the D gene is possibly TRBD1 (5 bases). CDR1 is ENHRY and CDR2 is SYGVKD in the germline V gene. V shed 6 bases and J shed 5 bases, with 16 bases lying between them. This CDR3 region has 14 residues.

In its sample, this clone was seen a few times. The genes are TRBV5-6 and TRBJ1-6; D possibly corresponds to TRBD1 (5 bases). The CDR3 consists of 14 residues. The germline V gene encodes CDR1 SGHDT and CDR2 YYEEEE. Trimming stripped 3 bases from V and 7 bases from J, with 11 bases between. This CDR3 reads CASSWDGSNSPLHF. CDR3 nucleotides: TGTGCCAGCAGCTGGGACGGGTCAAATTCACCCCTCCACTTT.

For this clone: This sequence may be a read error, since a much larger clone differs from it by one base. CDR3 amino acids: CASSLKGGEQYF. In DNA, the CDR3 is TGCGCCAGCAGCTTGAAAGGGGGCGAGCAGTACTTC. The chain links TRBV5-1 to TRBJ2-7; possible D gene TRBD1, 6 bases. Trimming removed 1 base from V and 6 bases from J, with 8 bases in between. The CDR3 runs 12 residues. CDR1 SGHRS and CDR2 YFSETQ come from the germline V gene.

The chain combines TRBV19 with TRBJ1-6, with TRBD1 matching 9 bases. This CDR3 is 14 amino acids long. V dropped 6 bases and J dropped 7; count of bases not matched to a gene: 4. Germline loops: CDR1 LNHDA, CDR2 SQIVND (reference sequence). The CDR3 DNA follows: TGTGCCAGTAGCGGACAGGGGACAAATTCACCCCTCCACTTT. Its translation is CASSGQGTNSPLHF.

In this sample, this clone turned up once. Other DNA sequences in the same sample also yield this CDR3. The chain is built from TRBV18 and TRBJ2-5; D is unresolved. Germline V gene lookup returns CDR1 KGHSH and CDR2 LQKENI. The CDR3 has 13 residues. V was cut by 3 bases and J by 3 bases, with 8 bases left in between. The CDR3 region has the DNA TGTGCCAGCTCACCGTTGGGGAAAGAGACCCAGTACTTC. Translated: CASSPLGKETQYF.

This sequence joins TRBV27 and TRBJ2-1; 8 positions agree with TRBD2. CDR3 length: 18 residues. The V gene's germline CDR1 is MNHEY and CDR2 SMNVEV (reference sequence). V lost 0 bases, J lost 5 bases, and 12 bases stayed unmatched. CDR3 sequence reads: CASSLSSLTSGRNNEQFF. CDR3 bases: TGTGCCAGCAGTTTATCGAGCCTCACTAGCGGCCGAAACAATGAGCAGTTCTTC.

V is TRBV5-5 and J is TRBJ2-3; D is possibly TRBD1 (5 bases). The CDR3 runs 17 residues. Looked up from germline, CDR1 is SGHKS and CDR2 is YYEKEE (reference sequence). Trimming removed 1 base at V and 2 bases at J, with 17 bases between. Here the CDR3 reads CASSLLVRSGATDTQYF. Written as DNA, the CDR3 is TGTGCCAGCAGCTTGTTAGTGAGATCTGGGGCCACAGATACGCAGTATTTT.

The chain has TRBV5-5 and TRBJ1-6, with no clear D. Trimming took 0 bases from V and 7 from J, leaving 8 bases between them. In germline, CDR1 is SGHKS, CDR2 YYEKEE (reference sequence). The CDR3 contains 14 residues. Here the CDR3 reads CASSLVFGNSPLHF. In DNA form, the CDR3 reads TGTGCCAGCAGCTTGGTTTTCGGGAATTCACCCCTCCACTTT.

The table lists this clone with a count of one. The chain combines TRBV18 with TRBJ1-2, with 9 bases that match TRBD1. J gave up 3 bases and V 3 bases, and 5 bases lay outside the gene matches. Germline lookup yields CDR1 KGHSH and CDR2 LQKENI. The CDR3 has 15 amino acids. The CDR3 loop reads CASSPLQGADYGYTF. The CDR3 DNA reads TGTGCCAGCTCACCGCTACAGGGGGCTGACTATGGCTACACCTTC.

The V call is TRBV13, the J call TRBJ2-5; 15 bases are shared with TRBD2. V dropped 5 bases and J dropped 5; count of bases not matched to a gene: 6. Per the germline V gene, CDR1 is PRHDT and CDR2 is FYEKMQ (reference sequence). The CDR3 consists of 16 residues. The CDR3 nucleotides are TGTGCCAGCAGCCACGGACTAGCGGGGGGGCTGGAGACCCAGTACTTC. Amino acid sequence: CASSHGLAGGLETQYF.

The chain employs TRBV30 and TRBJ1-2; D not resolved. This CDR3 is 13 amino acids long. Germline assignment: CDR1 GTSNPN and CDR2 SVGIG (reference sequence). Trimming removed 2 bases from V and 4 bases from J, with 11 bases in between. This chain's CDR3 is CAWSPIGSYGYTF. CDR3 coding DNA: TGTGCCTGGAGTCCTATAGGGTCCTATGGCTACACCTTC. Full variable domain (rest looked up from reference TRBV30 and TRBJ1-2): SQTIHQWPATLVQPVGSPLSLECTVEGTSNPNLYWYRQAAGRGLQLLFYSVGIGQISSEVPQNLSASRPQDRQFILSSKKLLLSDSGFYLCAWSPIGSYGYTFGSGTRLTVV.

The J gene is TRBJ2-4, the V gene TRBV5-1; a possible D gene is TRBD1 (6 bases). Trimming stripped 0 bases from V and 1 base from J, with 8 bases between. The germline V gene has CDR1 SGHRS and CDR2 YFSETQ. This CDR3 is 15 amino acids long. The DNA for the CDR3 is TGCGCCAGCAGCTTGGGTCAGGGGGCCAAAAACATTCAGTACTTC. It yields the protein CASSLGQGAKNIQYF.

The chain is built from TRBV30 and TRBJ1-2; D gene uncertain. This CDR3 has 12 amino acids. Trimming left V 0 bases short and J 1 base short, with 3 bases between. The V gene's germline CDR1 is GTSNPN and CDR2 SVGIG (reference sequence). The CDR3 DNA is TGTGCCTGGAGTGTTAGTAACTATGGCTACACCTTC. The encoded protein is CAWSVSNYGYTF.

The CDR3 DNA reads as TGTGCCAGCAGCTTAAAACGTACGGGGTTCCTCGCTGGCTACACCTTC. This gives the protein CASSLKRTGFLAGYTF. The genes are TRBV5-4 and TRBJ1-2; D is uncertain. Deletions cut 2 bases from V and 7 bases from J, with 21 bases between. There are 16 residues in the CDR3. Germline values: CDR1 SGHNT, CDR2 YYREEE (reference sequence).

This sequence joins TRBV9 and TRBJ1-3; D remains ambiguous. CDR1 SGDLS and CDR2 YYNGEE come from the germline V gene. CDR3 size: 12 residues. V was trimmed by 1 base and J by 4 bases, leaving 3 bases between them. Here the CDR3 DNA reads TGTGCCAGCAGCGTATCAGGAAACACCATATATTTT. It translates to CASSVSGNTIYF.

The chain uses TRBV18 and TRBJ2-7; 14 nucleotides align to TRBD2. From germline, CDR1 is KGHSH and CDR2 LQKENI. This CDR3 contains 16 residues. Trimming removed 5 bases from V and 5 bases from J; junction bases left unmatched: 8. Here the CDR3 reads CASSTAGTSGSNEQYF. The CDR3 nucleotides are TGTGCCAGCTCAACCGCCGGGACTAGCGGGAGTAACGAGCAGTACTTC.

V gene TRBV29-1 combines with J gene TRBJ2-5; 8 bases are a match to TRBD1. CDR1 is SQVTM, CDR2 ANQGSEA, per germline. Trimming removed 4 bases from V and 2 bases from J; junction bases left unmatched: 9. CDR3 size: 15 residues. CDR3 sequence: CSVGTGPVLQETQYF. The CDR3 region has the DNA TGCAGCGTTGGGACAGGGCCCGTTCTTCAAGAGACCCAGTACTTC.

In DNA, the CDR3 is TGTGCCAGCAGCGATCATAGCGGGGTCACAGATACGCAGTATTTT. Translating gives CASSDHSGVTDTQYF. The chain combines TRBV9 with TRBJ2-3; 8 bases agree with TRBD2. This CDR3 has 15 amino acids. Germline V CDR1 and CDR2: SGDLS, YYNGEE. Trimming took 3 bases from V and 2 from J; bases not matched to a gene: 5.

J is TRBJ1-6 and V is TRBV9; TRBD1 might be the D (6 bases). Germline CDR1 is SGDLS and CDR2 is YYNGEE. CDR3 length: 15 amino acids. Deletions cut 0 bases from V and 10 bases from J, with 14 bases between. This chain's CDR3 is CASSVEQGRYSPLHF. CDR3 sequence (DNA): TGTGCCAGCAGCGTAGAGCAGGGGCGATACTCACCCCTCCACTTT.

The J gene is TRBJ1-1, the V gene TRBV6-1; weak D call: TRBD1 (5 bases). The CDR3 is 13 residues long. V lost 6 bases and J 1 base, leaving 9 bases between the germline ends. In germline, CDR1 is MNHNS, CDR2 SASEGT. CDR3: CASRVGGNTEAFF. CDR3 DNA: TGTGCCAGCAGGGTCGGGGGGAACACTGAAGCTTTCTTT.

The chain is built from TRBV7-9 and TRBJ2-4, with 10 bases lining up with TRBD1. The CDR3 totals 16 residues. Germline CDR1 is SEHNR and CDR2 is FQNEAQ (reference sequence). Trimming removed 5 bases from V and 0 bases from J; junction bases left unmatched: 4. In DNA form, the CDR3 reads TGTGCCAGCAGCCGGGACAGGGGAGGAGCCAAAAACATTCAGTACTTC. Encoded protein: CASSRDRGGAKNIQYF.

The rearrangement joins TRBV25-1 to TRBJ2-1; TRBD2 matches 12 bases. Germline V lookup: CDR1 MGHDK, CDR2 SYGVNS. There are 17 residues in the CDR3. The V segment lost 1 base and the J segment 4 bases; nucleotides outside the gene matches: 5. This chain's CDR3 is CASSESPGLAGYNEQFF. CDR3 bases: TGTGCCAGCAGTGAATCCCCTGGACTAGCGGGGTACAATGAGCAGTTCTTC. The variable domain in full, completed from reference TRBV25-1 and TRBJ2-1, reads EADIYQTPRYLVIGTGKKITLECSQTMGHDKMYWYQQDPGMELHLIHYSYGVNSTEKGDLSSESTVSRIRTEHFPLTLESARPSHTSQYLCASSESPGLAGYNEQFFGPGTRLTVL.